This TCR beta chain was found in a study of beta chain features in type 1 diabetes (dated by TCRdb to 2016 to 2019). The study in broad terms: Patients and healthy donors did not differ in mean age, gender distribution, total cell number or subset yield. A total of some 100,000,000 sorted cells were examined across all samples, and the number of cells per subset was strongly correlated with RNA yield. In the study, TCRB repertoires of sorted circulating CD4+ T cell subsets from recently diagnosed type 1 diabetes patients were compared with those of matched healthy donors. Regulatory and stem cell-like memory subsets were obtained from only 8 patients and roughly eight healthy donors, while naive and central memory subsets were obtained from all 30 or so donors.

Each donor gave one peripheral blood draw, about 100 mL on average, collected into heparinised tubes. A BD FACSAria II was used to sort naive, central memory, regulatory and stem cell-like memory CD4+ T cells with a panel that included CD45RO, CCR7, CD25, CD127, CD95 and CD27. Purity was above 95% for every sorted population. PBMCs were isolated immediately by Lymphoprep density gradient centrifugation and stained directly without culture. Samples were stained and sorted in pairs, with one healthy donor and one patient per experiment, so that batch effects were minimized. Overall results and qualifications from the work: A moderate but significant shortening of TCRB CDR3 length was observed in type 1 diabetes patients in all four CD4+ subsets. Because cDNA was sequenced instead of genomic DNA, activated cells with high expression could be over-represented, although the groups did not differ in activation or CD3 levels. At VDJ recombination sites, type 1 diabetes patients had fewer insertions and more deleted nucleotides, which implies abnormalities in thymic rearrangement. Naive, central memory and regulatory TCRB repertoires appeared more similar among patients than among healthy donors. Shorter templates might have been favored by PCR, but patient and control samples were amplified and corrected together, so both groups would have been affected equally by any skew. Because the HLA sub-analyses included only small numbers of individuals, any influence of HLA type on TCRB rearrangement was left unresolved.

A distance of 6 bases separates the germline ends of V and J, which lose 3 bases and 0 bases respectively. Reading the germline V gene gives CDR1 KGHSH and CDR2 LQKENI. The CDR3 covers 13 residues, taking in both the cysteine and the phenylalanine. Just CDR3 DNA is preserved here, 39 bases in frame from base 1. This clone has more than one count but fewer than ten. Its specific antigen is unknown. Per-base quality was not reported, and no clone a single base away is much larger than it. The same CDR3 can be traced to other DNA sequences in this sample. The entire isolated RNA was reverse transcribed using the High Capacity cDNA Reverse Transcription Kit, and thus expressed TCRB transcripts were sequenced. Deep immunoSEQ sequencing was applied to naive, central memory and regulatory T cell samples, giving an average of roughly 3.5 million total reads per sample. Sorted cells were lysed in RLT buffer, and RNA was extracted using DNase-treated RNeasy Micro or Mini kits according to cell number. To prevent cross-contamination, each cell subset was processed individually, whereas patient and healthy donor samples were processed jointly. TCRB sequences were amplified from cDNA with the immunoSEQ multiplex PCR, producing 87-bp fragments spanning the CDR3 region. The amplicons were sequenced using the Illumina HiSeq platform. In the original analysis: Synthetic template baselines were used to correct PCR bias computationally, reads within Hamming distance 2 were collapsed together, and singletons that could not be merged were discarded. Reads were aligned to IMGT to assign V, D and J genes, CDR3 length, and insertions or deletions at six rearrangement sites. Within each subset, clonotype counts were normalized to the number of sorted cells before true diversity and Gini coefficients were calculated with the tcR R package. The overlap coefficient, calculated on TCRB nucleotide sequences, was used to measure repertoire sharing. TCRdb obtained this table from immuneACCESS and retained in-frame rearrangements with V and J assigned. These tables miss some clones; where compared with another copy, unresolved V genes account for less than half of the shortfall, and the remainder is unexplained. V, J and clone size were drawn from that table, and D and trimming were deduced from the DNA. The sample data list some 120,000 clones, and roughly a sixth of these were observed just once. Clones ranked in the top ten supply 2.6% of the sample.

The chain uses TRBV18 and TRBJ2-7, and the D gene may be TRBD1, 6 bases matching. The sequence was obtained from a young man with type 1 diabetes. The sequenced sample was central memory CD4+ T cells from blood. The DNA reads TGTGCCAGCTCACCGGACAGCTCCTACGAGCAGTACTTC. It codes for CASSPDSSYEQYF.